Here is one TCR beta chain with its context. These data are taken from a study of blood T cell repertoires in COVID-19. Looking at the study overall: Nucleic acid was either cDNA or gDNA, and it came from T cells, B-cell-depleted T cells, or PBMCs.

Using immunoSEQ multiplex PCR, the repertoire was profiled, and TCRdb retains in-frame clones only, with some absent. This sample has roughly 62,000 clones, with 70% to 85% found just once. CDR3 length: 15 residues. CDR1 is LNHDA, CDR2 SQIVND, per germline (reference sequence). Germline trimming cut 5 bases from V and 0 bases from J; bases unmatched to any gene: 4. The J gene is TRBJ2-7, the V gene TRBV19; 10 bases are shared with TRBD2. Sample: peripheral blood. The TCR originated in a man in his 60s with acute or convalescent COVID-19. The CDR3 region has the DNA TGTGCCAGTAGTTTTTCTAGCGGGAGCTCCTACGAGCAGTACTTC. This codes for CASSFSSGSSYEQYF.